Below, 9 T cell receptor beta chains from the same sample are listed, as sequenced in a study of blood T cell repertoires in COVID-19 (dated by TCRdb to about 2020). The library came from the immunoSEQ multiplex PCR assay. TCRdb retrieved this table from immuneACCESS and kept in-frame rearrangements only. Not all clones are present; in checked studies, unresolved V genes account for under half, and no reason is known for the remainder. The sample records over 50,000 clones, over 75% of which are singletons. The top ten hold approximately 7% of the sample. The specimen sequenced was peripheral blood. The receptors derive from a man between 60 and 70 years old with acute or convalescent COVID-19.

This clone has just a few counts. In DNA, the CDR3 is TGCGCCAGCAGCTTGGGGGGGCCCGGGAATTCACCCCTCCACTTT. Translation: CASSLGGPGNSPLHF. The chain uses TRBV4-3 and TRBJ1-6, with D perhaps TRBD1 (6 bases). This CDR3 is 15 amino acids long. V gave up 5 bases and J gave up 7 bases, with 15 bases separating them. Per the germline V gene, CDR1 is LGHNA and CDR2 is YSLEER.

The chain uses TRBV10-2 and TRBJ1-3; perhaps TRBD1 as D (6 bases). The CDR3 runs to 14 residues. The ends were cut back, 6 bases at V and 1 base at J, with 10 bases in the middle. Germline CDR1 WSHSY, CDR2 SAAADI. In DNA, the CDR3 is TGCGCCAGCAGACCCCAGGGGTCTGGAAACACCATATATTTT. As protein: CASRPQGSGNTIYF.

This clone was observed once. V and J are TRBV2 and TRBJ2-7, with 7 nucleotides matching TRBD1. After removal of 7 bases from V and 4 bases from J, the junction contained 19 bases not matched to a gene. There are 17 residues in the CDR3. In germline, CDR1 is SNHLY, CDR2 FYNNEI. The CDR3 DNA sequence: TGTGCCAGCATTTTCCGGGACAGTTCCTTTCAATTTTACGAGCAGTACTTC. This sequence encodes CASIFRDSSFQFYEQYF.

The chain carries TRBV18 and TRBJ1-1; tentatively, D is TRBD1 (6 bases). Per germline, CDR1 KGHSH and CDR2 LQKENI. V was shortened by 4 bases and J by 0 bases, with 12 bases between the two germline ends. The CDR3 is 15 amino acids. CDR3 in amino acids: CASSLSGTMNTEAFF. The CDR3 coding sequence is TGTGCCAGCTCACTGTCAGGGACAATGAACACTGAAGCTTTCTTT. The full variable domain, rest sourced from reference TRBV18 and TRBJ1-1, is NAGVMQNPRHLVRRRGQEARLRCSPMKGHSHVYWYRQLPEEGLKFMVYLQKENIIDESGMPKERFSAEFPKEGPSILRIQQVVRGDSAAYFCASSLSGTMNTEAFFGQGTRLTVV.

This sequence joins TRBV10-3 and TRBJ1-1; TRBD1 aligns across 7 bases. The CDR3 consists of 11 residues. From germline, CDR1 is ENHRY and CDR2 SYGVKD. The CDR3 DNA is TGTGTGGCCCAGGGGGGCACTGAAGCTTTCTTT. This codes for CVAQGGTEAFF.

In nucleotides, the CDR3 is TGTGCCAGCAGCTCGGGGGGGCGAGGGTCTGGGGCCAACGTCCTGACTTTC. It specifies CASSSGGRGSGANVLTF. This chain links TRBV5-4 with TRBJ2-6, with TRBD2 identical over 8 bases. The germline gives CDR1 SGHNT, CDR2 YYREEE (reference sequence). The V segment lost 3 bases and the J segment 1 base; nucleotides outside the gene matches: 6. The CDR3 consists of 17 residues.

The rearrangement uses TRBV4-1 and TRBJ2-1; TRBD2 matches 12 bases. This CDR3 comprises 17 residues. V gave up 2 bases and J gave up 4 bases; unmatched junction bases: 6. Looked up from germline, CDR1 is MGHRA and CDR2 is YSYEKL. The CDR3 sequence: CASSQYLAGGPYNEQFF. DNA of the CDR3: TGCGCCAGCAGCCAATACCTAGCGGGGGGGCCATACAATGAGCAGTTCTTC.

This clone was detected only a few times. This chain uses TRBV12-3 or TRBV12-4 with TRBJ1-1, with D perhaps matching TRBD1 (5 bases). The ends were cut back, 5 bases at V and 5 bases at J, with 9 bases in the middle. The CDR3 length is 12 residues. CDR3 bases: TGTGCCAGCAGTCCCAGGGATACTGAAGCTTTCTTT. It yields the protein CASSPRDTEAFF.

The V and J genes are TRBV19 and TRBJ1-2; D is possibly TRBD1 (5 bases). Trimming left V 4 bases short and J 5 bases short, with 14 bases between. Germline CDR1 reads LNHDA; CDR2 reads SQIVND (reference sequence). This CDR3 region has 14 residues. The CDR3 bases are TGTGCCAGTAGTAAGGGGCCTCTGTGGTATGGCTACACCTTC. As protein: CASSKGPLWYGYTF. Drawing the rest from reference TRBV19 and TRBJ1-2, the complete variable domain is DGGITQSPKYLFRKEGQNVTLSCEQNLNHDAMYWYRQDPGQGLRLIYYSQIVNDFQKGDIAEGYSVSREKKESFPLTVTSAQKNPTAFYLCASSKGPLWYGYTFGSGTRLTVV.